A single sample is the source of the 19 T cell receptor beta chains below, sequenced in a study of CD8+CD57+ T cells in acquired aplastic anemia (dated by TCRdb to the late 2010s). Patients chosen for sequencing had shown expansion of CD8+CD57+ cells by flow cytometry. TCRdb records Illumina HiSeq 2000 as the sequencer. TCR beta VDJ combination and CDR3 sequence profiling used genomic DNA as the template. TCRdb applied fastp at Q25 and MiXCR to the public reads, then kept only in-frame beta chains. Records with the same CDR3 protein are collapsed into one entry carrying the most frequent genes and DNA. Across this sample there are more than 150,000 distinct CDR3 sequences, with approximately 44% seen only once. The biggest ten clones account for 3.2% of the sample. The sample was sorted CD4+, CD8+, or CD8+CD57+ T cells (not recorded which) from PBMCs. The receptors were gathered from a human donor with aplastic anemia.

This clonotype came up many times. The chain joins TRBV7-2 to TRBJ1-2; 8 bases agree with TRBD1. The germline V gene encodes CDR1 SGHTA and CDR2 FQGNSA. V gave up 5 bases and J gave up 4 bases; unmatched junction bases: 6. This CDR3 spans 14 amino acids. The CDR3 spells CASSGGTGGYGYTF. The CDR3 DNA sequence: TGTGCCAGCAGCGGGGGGACAGGTGGCTATGGCTACACCTTC.

This clonotype has a count of ten or more. The chain links TRBV15 to TRBJ2-1; no firm D call. Germline CDR1 LNHNV, CDR2 YYDKDF (reference sequence). The germline V and J ends were trimmed by 3 bases and 5 bases, with 8 bases remaining between them. This CDR3 is 13 amino acids long. The CDR3 DNA reads TGTGCCACCAGCAGGCAAAGAAACAATGAGCAGTTCTTC. Translation: CATSRQRNNEQFF.

This clonotype was picked up many times. The chain joins TRBV19 to TRBJ1-1; the D is unclear. Germline-derived CDR1 and CDR2 are LNHDA and SQIVND (reference sequence). Deletions cut 6 bases from V and 3 bases from J, with 11 bases between. This CDR3 region has 13 residues. In nucleotides, the CDR3 is TGTGCCAGTAGGTCCCTGCCGGACACTGAAGCTTTCTTT. This encodes CASRSLPDTEAFF.

This chain connects TRBV2 to TRBJ2-1; D is unresolved. Trimming stripped 9 bases from V and 2 bases from J, with 11 bases between. The germline V gene encodes CDR1 SNHLY and CDR2 FYNNEI. The CDR3 is made up of 13 amino acids. CDR3 residues: CASSLEPYNEQFF. For the CDR3, the DNA is TGTGCCAGTTCCCTGGAGCCCTACAATGAGCAGTTCTTC.

This clonotype was counted between two and nine times. The V gene is TRBV2, the J gene TRBJ2-5, with D uncertain. V was pared by 2 bases and J by 5 bases, with 12 bases between. This CDR3 contains 14 residues. CDR1 SNHLY and CDR2 FYNNEI come from the germline V gene. CDR3 DNA sequence: TGTGCCAGCAGTGAATTAGCTTTAGGGGAGACCCAGTACTTC. The encoded protein is CASSELALGETQYF.

At least ten counts were recorded for this clonotype. The chain links TRBV5-1 to TRBJ2-5; tentatively, D is TRBD1 (6 bases). This CDR3 contains 15 residues. The V gene's germline CDR1 is SGHRS and CDR2 YFSETQ. V lost 1 base to trimming and J lost 2 bases, with 12 bases between them. Here the CDR3 reads CASSLTGIPQETQYF. Written as DNA, the CDR3 is TGCGCCAGCAGCTTGACAGGGATACCTCAAGAGACCCAGTACTTC.

There are a few counts of this clonotype. The chain has TRBV14 and TRBJ1-2; a possible D gene is TRBD1 (5 bases). V lost 5 bases and J 6 bases, leaving 31 bases between the germline ends. From germline, CDR1 is SGHDN and CDR2 FVKESK. CDR3 size: 19 residues. The CDR3 nucleotides read TGTGCCAGCAGCATACGGAAACGGGGCGATCCGTACCTCGAGGATGGCTACACCTTC. It specifies CASSIRKRGDPYLEDGYTF.

The chain links TRBV25-1 to TRBJ2-5, with 10 bases aligning to TRBD2. V was clipped by 5 bases and J by 0 bases; unmatched bases: 3. The germline CDR1 and CDR2 sequences are MGHDK and SYGVNS. The CDR3 contains 15 residues. The CDR3 loop is CASSTGLAHQETQYF. The CDR3 DNA reads as TGTGCCAGCAGTACGGGACTAGCGCACCAAGAGACCCAGTACTTC.

This chain joins TRBV20-1 and TRBJ2-7, with D perhaps TRBD2 (6 bases). Looked up from germline, CDR1 is DFQATT and CDR2 is SNEGSKA (reference sequence). Trimming shortened V by 1 base and J by 4 bases, and 14 bases separated the two germline ends. The CDR3 spans 14 residues. The DNA of the CDR3 is TGCAGTGCTAGAGGGGCGGGGTTCCAATACGAGCAGTACTTC. It yields the protein CSARGAGFQYEQYF.

The chain employs TRBV25-1 and TRBJ2-5; 11 positions match TRBD1. The J segment lost 0 bases and the V segment lost 5 bases, leaving 2 bases of the junction unmatched. Germline V CDR1 and CDR2: MGHDK, SYGVNS. The CDR3 loop spans 15 amino acids. The CDR3 bases are TGTGCCAGCAGTACGGGACAGGGGGACCAAGAGACCCAGTACTTC. This sequence encodes CASSTGQGDQETQYF.

DNA for the CDR3: TGTGCCAGCAGCCCTCTCGGAGAGCAGTACTTC. Amino acids: CASSPLGEQYF. The chain employs TRBV7-9 and TRBJ2-7; D not certain. The CDR3 length is 11 residues. V lost 5 bases to trimming and J lost 7 bases, with 9 bases between them. Germline V CDR1 and CDR2: SEHNR, FQNEAQ (reference sequence).

This clonotype was counted only a few times. Since a much larger clone is just one base distant, this may be a read error. Given the absence of the conserved phenylalanine or tryptophan at the CDR3 end, a read error is likely. This rearrangement joins TRBV5-4 to TRBJ2-7; 11 bases line up with TRBD2. V shed 4 bases and J 5 bases; nucleotides not matched to a gene: 5. The CDR3 totals 14 residues. Germline CDR1 SGHNT, CDR2 YYREEE (reference sequence). CDR3 residues: CASSRPGLADEQYL. CDR3 nucleotides: TGTGCCAGCAGCCGTCCGGGACTAGCGGACGAGCAGTACCTC.

The V and J genes are TRBV12-3 or TRBV12-4 and TRBJ2-7; TRBD2 might be the D (7 bases). Deletions cut 6 bases from V and 2 bases from J, with 20 bases between. This CDR3 region has 16 residues. In DNA form, the CDR3 reads TGTGCCAGCAGAACATTGGCGGGGGCTTATCCCTACGAGCAGTACTTC. Its translation is CASRTLAGAYPYEQYF.

This clonotype was counted at least ten times. The rearrangement joins TRBV20-1 to TRBJ1-5; 8 bases agree with TRBD1. Per the germline V gene, CDR1 is DFQATT and CDR2 is SNEGSKA (reference sequence). Trimming at V came to 6 bases and at J to 4 bases, leaving 8 bases not matched to a gene. This CDR3 contains 14 residues. The CDR3 bases are TGCAGTGCCCCAGGGACAGGAGGTAATCAGCCCCAGCATTTT. Translation: CSAPGTGGNQPQHF.

The table lists this clonotype with many counts. The chain joins TRBV29-1 to TRBJ1-4; TRBD1 agrees at 9 bases. After removal of 4 bases from V and 5 bases from J, the junction contained 2 bases not matched to a gene. This CDR3 is built from 13 residues. The germline gives CDR1 SQVTM, CDR2 ANQGSEA. The chain's CDR3 is CSVGQGGNEKLFF. The DNA for the CDR3 is TGCAGCGTTGGACAGGGGGGGAATGAAAAACTGTTTTTT.

This clonotype was seen only a few times. The V gene is TRBV11-2, the J gene TRBJ1-3; D unclear. The CDR3 length is 18 residues. The germline V gene encodes CDR1 SGHAT and CDR2 FQNNGV. Trimming shortened V by 5 bases and J by 0 bases, and 20 bases separated the two germline ends. The CDR3 nucleotides read TGTGCCAGCAGCCCGCTACTAGGACGGGTTGGCTCTGGAAACACCATATATTTT. Its translation is CASSPLLGRVGSGNTIYF.

The V and J genes are TRBV25-1 and TRBJ2-1; D possibly matches TRBD1 or TRBD2 (5 bases each). Per the germline V gene, CDR1 is MGHDK and CDR2 is SYGVNS. V was pared by 5 bases and J by 5 bases, with 16 bases between. This CDR3 is 15 amino acids long. The CDR3 DNA follows: TGTGCCAGCAGTCCCCCCGGGGCAGGGAACAATGAGCAGTTCTTC. This gives the protein CASSPPGAGNNEQFF.

V and J are TRBV24-1 and TRBJ2-1; possibly TRBD1 for D (5 bases). The V gene's germline CDR1 is KGHDR and CDR2 SFDVKD. V was pared by 7 bases and J by 2 bases, with 11 bases between. The CDR3 covers 14 residues. Here the CDR3 DNA reads TGTGCCACCAGCTCAGGGATAACCTACAATGAGCAGTTCTTC. It encodes CATSSGITYNEQFF.

Many counts were recorded for this clonotype. The J gene is TRBJ1-6, the V gene TRBV7-9; 7 bases align to TRBD1. Germline V lookup: CDR1 SEHNR, CDR2 FQNEAQ (reference sequence). The CDR3 runs 15 residues. Trimming removed 5 bases from V and 7 bases from J; junction bases left unmatched: 8. This CDR3 reads CASSRRDSSNSPLHF. The CDR3 bases are TGTGCCAGCAGCAGAAGGGACAGCTCCAATTCACCCCTCCACTTT.